The clone carrying this T cell receptor (beta chain) was seen only a few times. Its antigen is not identified. These data come from a study of blood T cells in healthy people across ages. Study-wide points: Getting older went along with TCR beta diversity per million T cells dropping roughly linearly. Strong correlation was found linking TCR beta diversity to naive T cell percentage.

Primers used in a second PCR of roughly 6 to 11 cycles were a sample-barcoded 5' primer and a J-beta primer mix. TCRdb used MiXCR to reprocess the 5' RACE reads, holding one entry per CDR3 protein. Of under 1,100,000 distinct CDR3 sequences in the sample, 20% to 25% were seen once. The length of the CDR3 is 15 residues. V lost 6 bases and J 0 bases, leaving 14 bases between the germline ends. The sample also formed part of further work on T cells of mothers and their children. That report adds: The donors comprised over 5 children and their three healthy Caucasian mothers. Mothers gave over 10 million TCR beta CDR3 reads each, and children roughly 3 million each.

Material: blood. V is TRBV12-3 or TRBV12-4 and J is TRBJ1-1, with D hard to call. The clonotype was recovered from a girl aged 2 to 9 in good health. CDR3: CASSFRSRMNTEAFF. The CDR3 bases are TGTGCCAGCAGCTTTCGTTCTCGTATGAACACTGAAGCTTTCTTT.